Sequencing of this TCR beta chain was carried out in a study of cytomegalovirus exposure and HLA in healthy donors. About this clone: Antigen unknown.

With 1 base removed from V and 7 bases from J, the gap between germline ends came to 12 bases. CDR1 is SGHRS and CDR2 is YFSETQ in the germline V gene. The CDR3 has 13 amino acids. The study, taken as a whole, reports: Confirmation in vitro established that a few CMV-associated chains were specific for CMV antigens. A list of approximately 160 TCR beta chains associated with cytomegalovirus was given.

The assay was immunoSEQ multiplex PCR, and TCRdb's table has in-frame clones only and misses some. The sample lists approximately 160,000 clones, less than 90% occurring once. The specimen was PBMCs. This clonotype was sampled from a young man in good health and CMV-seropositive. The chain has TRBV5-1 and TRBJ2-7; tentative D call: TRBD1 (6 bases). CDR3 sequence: CASSLTNQGEQYF. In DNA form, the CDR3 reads TGCGCCAGCAGCTTGACGAATCAGGGGGAGCAGTACTTC.